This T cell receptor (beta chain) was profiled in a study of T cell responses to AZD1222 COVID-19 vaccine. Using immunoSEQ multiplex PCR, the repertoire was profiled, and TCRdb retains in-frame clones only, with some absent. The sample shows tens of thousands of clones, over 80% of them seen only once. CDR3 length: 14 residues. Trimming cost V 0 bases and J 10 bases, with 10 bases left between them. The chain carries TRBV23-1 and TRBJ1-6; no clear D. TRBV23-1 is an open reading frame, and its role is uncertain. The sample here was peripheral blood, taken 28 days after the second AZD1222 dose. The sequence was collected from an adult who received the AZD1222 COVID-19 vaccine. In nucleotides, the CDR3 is TGCGCCAGCAGTCAATCCCAGACAAGCTCACCCCTCCACTTT. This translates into CASSQSQTSSPLHF.